These 10 T cell receptor beta chains share one sample of origin, sequenced in a study of shared clonotypes between healthy human individuals. The method was immunoSEQ multiplex PCR; TCRdb's version includes in-frame clones alone and lacks a portion of them. The sample has around 1.1 million clones, approximately 80% seen once; the top ten hold more than 0.55%. Material for sequencing was memory CD4+ T cells from PBMCs. Subset in this sample: CD45RA-negative fraction. Receptor source: a man aged 18 to 35 in good health. Some clones in this sample may be carry-over from other donors' samples.

The chain recombines TRBV2 with TRBJ2-5; D is uncertain. Trimming left V 4 bases short and J 2 bases short, with 11 bases between. This CDR3 spans 14 amino acids. Germline V gene data show CDR1 as SNHLY and CDR2 as FYNNEI. The chain's CDR3 is CASSVQPSQETQYF. In DNA, the CDR3 is TGTGCCAGCAGTGTGCAGCCCTCACAAGAGACCCAGTACTTC.

About this clone itself: Given a much more abundant clone one base away, this may be a read error. Other DNA sequences of this sample code for an identical CDR3. The V gene is TRBV6-5, the J gene TRBJ1-1, with 10 bases lining up with TRBD1. CDR3 length equals 16 residues. Germline assignment: CDR1 MNHEY and CDR2 SVGAGI. The CDR3 spells CASSSPRTGGHTEAFF. The CDR3 bases are TGTGCCAGCAGTTCGCCACGGACAGGGGGGCATACTGAAGCTTTCTTC.

This chain connects TRBV28 to TRBJ1-2, with 8 bases matching TRBD1. V dropped 6 bases and J dropped 4; count of bases not matched to a gene: 10. Germline V gene sequence: CDR1 MDHEN, CDR2 SYDVKM. This CDR3 region has 15 residues. The CDR3 nucleotides read TGTGCCAGCAGGGAGACAGGGGTGGGGACCTATGGCTACACCTTC. It codes for CASRETGVGTYGYTF.

The rearrangement uses TRBV7-8 and TRBJ2-7; D not certain. This CDR3 is built from 11 residues. Trimming took off 5 bases at V and 4 bases at J, with 6 bases between the two ends. Germline CDR1 and CDR2: SGHVS and FQNEAQ. CDR3 amino acids: CASSPRYEQYF. The CDR3 DNA is TGTGCCAGCAGCCCGAGATACGAGCAGTACTTC.

This chain connects TRBV30 to TRBJ2-3; 8 bases align to TRBD1. The CDR3 is 13 residues long. Germline assignment: CDR1 GTSNPN and CDR2 SVGIG (reference sequence). Unmatched junction bases numbered 6, after V lost 5 bases and J lost 5 bases. As DNA, the CDR3 is TGTGCCTGGCACAGGGGGACGTTAGATACGCAGTATTTT. It yields the protein CAWHRGTLDTQYF.

This clone appeared a few times. The rearrangement joins TRBV28 to TRBJ2-7; 9 nucleotides agree with TRBD1. V trimming: 5 bases; J trimming: 3 bases; junction bases outside the gene matches: 5. The CDR3 has 14 residues. The germline V gene has CDR1 MDHEN and CDR2 SYDVKM. The CDR3 spells CASSIDRGNYEQYF. CDR3 in DNA: TGTGCCAGCAGTATTGACAGGGGGAACTACGAGCAGTACTTC.

The chain couples TRBV5-4 to TRBJ2-1; D may be TRBD1 or TRBD2 (5 bases each). The CDR3 is made up of 16 amino acids. The V gene's germline CDR1 is SGHNT and CDR2 YYREEE (reference sequence). The ends were cut back, 3 bases at V and 0 bases at J, with 13 bases in the middle. CDR3 sequence: CASSWDDARSYNEQFF. CDR3 in DNA: TGTGCCAGCAGCTGGGACGACGCACGCTCCTACAATGAGCAGTTCTTC. Full variable domain (rest looked up from reference TRBV5-4 and TRBJ2-1): ETGVTQSPTHLIKTRGQQVTLRCSSQSGHNTVSWYQQALGQGPQFIFQYYREEENGRGNFPPRFSGLQFPNYSSELNVNALELDDSALYLCASSWDDARSYNEQFFGPGTRLTVL.

This clone was seen a handful of times. The CDR3 DNA reads TGTGCCAGCAGTTTAAGATTCCCTTATGGCTACACCTTC. Amino acid sequence: CASSLRFPYGYTF. The V gene is TRBV28, the J gene TRBJ1-2, with D unresolved. Per germline, CDR1 MDHEN and CDR2 SYDVKM. This CDR3 has 13 residues. Trimming removed 2 bases at V and 5 bases at J, with 9 bases between.

The chain uses TRBV5-1 and TRBJ2-1; 9 bases match TRBD2. The CDR3 contains 16 residues. The V and J ends lost 2 bases and 9 bases, in that order; junction bases with no gene match: 12. In germline, CDR1 is SGHRS, CDR2 YFSETQ. This CDR3 is CASSFAGGPSQGEQFF. CDR3 DNA: TGCGCCAGCAGCTTCGCGGGAGGGCCCTCGCAGGGTGAGCAGTTCTTC.

This chain links TRBV5-3 with TRBJ2-6, with 9 bases identical to TRBD1. TRBV5-3 is given ORF status, its function remaining uncertain. The CDR3 is 16 residues long. Trimming at V came to 4 bases and at J to 2 bases, leaving 4 bases not matched to a gene. CDR3 nucleotide sequence: TGTGCCAGAAGCCGGGACAGGGAAACTGGGGCCAACGTCCTGACTTTC. Residues: CARSRDRETGANVLTF.